These T cell receptor beta chains were read from a single sample in a study of blood T cells in healthy people across ages. MiXCR, run by TCRdb on the 5' RACE reads, gives a single entry per CDR3 protein. This sample has 760,000 or so distinct CDR3 sequences; around a quarter occur once, and the top ten carry 8% to 10%. A further study also used this sample, focusing on T cells of mothers and their children.

The sample consisted of blood. Receptor source: a boy between 5 and 17 years old in good health. CDR3s include the opening cysteine and the closing phenylalanine or tryptophan. The D gene is left open where the match is weak. Clone size, where shown, is once, few, many, or a class for clones that have expanded.

TRBJ1-5	-	TRBV6-2/TRBV6-3	TRBD1	TGTGCCAGCAATGGCGACAGGGACCAGCATTTT	CASNGDRDQHF
TRBJ2-3	-	TRBV2	-	TGTGCCAGCAGTGAGAACCAGGGTAAAAAGCAGTATTTT	CASSENQGKKQYF
TRBJ2-3	few	TRBV5-1	-	TGCGCCAGCAGCTTGGTGGAGGGAGCCGATACGCAGTATTTT	CASSLVEGADTQYF
TRBJ2-2	few	TRBV7-9	TRBD1	TGTGCCAGCAGCTCGCGGACAGGTCCTGACGGGGAGCTGTTTTTT	CASSSRTGPDGELFF
TRBJ1-1	few	TRBV29-1	-	TGCAGCGTTGACCCAGGGAACACTGAAGCTTTCTTT	CSVDPGNTEAFF
TRBJ2-3	-	TRBV7-3	-	TGTGCCAGCAGCTCCTCCTCGGGTACGCAGTATTTT	CASSSSSGTQYF
TRBJ1-1	once	TRBV29-1	TRBD1	TGCAGCGTGCGACAGGGGGCTTCGAACACTGAAGCTTTCTTT	CSVRQGASNTEAFF
TRBJ1-2	many	TRBV7-2	TRBD1	TGTGCCAGCAGCTCTCGGACAGGGGGTAAACGCTACACCTTC	CASSSRTGGKRYTF
TRBJ1-4	-	TRBV6-1	TRBD1	TGTGCCAGCAGTGCCCTTCAGGGGGCCGGTGAAAAACTGTTTTTT	CASSALQGAGEKLFF
TRBJ2-1	-	TRBV29-1	-	TGCAGCGTTGTCCCCCTCGACAGCTACAATGAGCAGTTCTTC	CSVVPLDSYNEQFF
TRBJ1-5	-	TRBV28	TRBD1	TGTGCCAGCAGGCGGACAGGGGTGAATCAGCCCCAGCATTTT	CASRRTGVNQPQHF
TRBJ2-7	many	TRBV7-8	-	TGTGCCAGCAGCTTAAGGGGGTTCTACGAGCAGTACTTC	CASSLRGFYEQYF
TRBJ2-1	-	TRBV12-3/TRBV12-4	-	TGTGCCAGCAACGAAGGGACATACAATGAGCAGTTCTTC	CASNEGTYNEQFF
TRBJ1-2	-	TRBV11-2	-	TGTGCCAGCAGCTTGGGGGACACCTATGGCTACACCTTC	CASSLGDTYGYTF
TRBJ1-2	-	TRBV2	-	TGTGCCAGCATGGCAGAAACCGATGGCTACACCTTC	CASMAETDGYTF
TRBJ1-6	-	TRBV28	-	TGTGCCAGCAGTTTTGCCCCCGCCGGGGGGCTAGATTCACCCCTCCACTTT	CASSFAPAGGLDSPLHF
TRBJ2-1	few	TRBV3-1	-	TGTGCCAGCAGCCAAGAAGGCTCTAATGAGCAGTTCTTC	CASSQEGSNEQFF
TRBJ2-7	few	TRBV28	-	TGTGCCAGCAGTTCCAGGACCCTCTACGAGCAGTACTTC	CASSSRTLYEQYF
TRBJ2-1	few	TRBV20-1	-	TGCAGCCCTACCACCCTTTACAGCTACAATGAGCAGTTCTTC	CSPTTLYSYNEQFF
TRBJ1-5	-	TRBV7-9	TRBD1	TGTGCCAGCAGCATGGGACAGGGGGCCCGACAGCCCCAGCATTTT	CASSMGQGARQPQHF
TRBJ1-2	-	TRBV7-8	-	TGTGCCAGCAGCTTCGACAGGTCCCATGGCTACACCTTC	CASSFDRSHGYTF
TRBJ2-7	few	TRBV5-1	-	TGCGCCAGCAGCTTGGGGGGGGTCCAGGGAGCCCTAACCTACGAGCAGTACTTC	CASSLGGVQGALTYEQYF
TRBJ2-2	-	TRBV6-5	-	TGTGCCAGCGGTAGCGGAGGGGCCGGGGAGCTGTTTTTT	CASGSGGAGELFF
TRBJ2-7	-	TRBV7-2	-	TGTGCCAGCAGCTTATTAGGATTCTCCTACGAGCAGTACTTC	CASSLLGFSYEQYF
TRBJ2-5	-	TRBV7-9	-	TGTGCCAGCACCGTACTAGGGGCGGTGAAACAAGAGACCCAGTACTTC	CASTVLGAVKQETQYF
TRBJ2-7	few	TRBV11-1	-	TGTGCCAGCAGCAAATCGGCAGGGGTCGAGCAGTACTTC	CASSKSAGVEQYF
TRBJ2-7	-	TRBV4-1	TRBD2	TGCGCCAGCAGCCAGGGACTAGCGGGGACGAACTACGAGCAGTACTTC	CASSQGLAGTNYEQYF
TRBJ2-5	-	TRBV28	TRBD2	TGTGCCGCCCCGGGGGGAGGCGAGACCCAGTACTTC	CAAPGGGETQYF
TRBJ2-1	-	TRBV6-1	TRBD2	TGTGCCAGCAGTGCCCGTAGCGGGAGCTTCTACAATGAGCAGTTCTTC	CASSARSGSFYNEQFF
TRBJ2-2	few	TRBV25-1	-	TGTGCCAGCAGTGAAATTTTGGCCGGGGAGCTGTTTTTT	CASSEILAGELFF
TRBJ2-7	-	TRBV27	TRBD1	TGTGCCAGCAGTGGTGGCCCGGGACAGGGGGCCCCCTACGAGCAGTACTTC	CASSGGPGQGAPYEQYF
TRBJ1-2	few	TRBV12-3/TRBV12-4	TRBD1	TGTGCCAGCAGTTCGGGACAGCCCTATGGCTACACCTTC	CASSSGQPYGYTF
TRBJ2-1	-	TRBV7-2	-	TGTGCCAGCAGCTTAAGGGGAACATATGACAATGAGCAGTTCTTC	CASSLRGTYDNEQFF
TRBJ2-3	few	TRBV5-5	-	TGTGCCAGCAGCGATTATAGAAGCGCGTCTAGCACAGATACGCAGTATTTT	CASSDYRSASSTDTQYF
TRBJ2-1	few	TRBV12-3/TRBV12-4	-	TGTGCCAGCAGTTTAGCTAGCCAGCGGCAGTTCGGTGAGCAGTTCTTC	CASSLASQRQFGEQFF
TRBJ2-6	few	TRBV4-1	TRBD1	TGCGCCAGCAGCCTTACCGGGACAGGGGGGTCTGGGGCCAACGTCCTGACTTTC	CASSLTGTGGSGANVLTF
TRBJ1-2	few	TRBV12-3/TRBV12-4	TRBD1	TGTGCCAGCAGTCGATCACCGGGACAGGCAAACTATGGCTACACCTTC	CASSRSPGQANYGYTF
TRBJ2-5	many	TRBV29-1	TRBD1	TGCAGCGTTTCAGGGGGCGAGGAGACCCAGTACTTC	CSVSGGEETQYF
TRBJ2-1	few	TRBV2	TRBD2	TGTGCCAGCAGTGAACTAGCGGGGAATGAGCAGTTCTTC	CASSELAGNEQFF
TRBJ2-7	-	TRBV27	TRBD1	TGTGCCAGCAGTTTATCCGCAGGGGGACCCTACGAGCAGTACTTC	CASSLSAGGPYEQYF
TRBJ2-7	-	TRBV28	-	TGTGCCAGCAGTCCCCCGTCCCAGCGTCAGCAGTACTTC	CASSPPSQRQQYF
TRBJ2-3	few	TRBV3-1	-	TGTGCCAGCAGCCAAGAAGGGGGGTCTAGCGGATACACAGATACGCAGTATTTT	CASSQEGGSSGYTDTQYF
TRBJ2-7	-	TRBV20-1	-	TGCAGTGTACAGGGCCGTCGGTACGAGCAGTACTTC	CSVQGRRYEQYF
TRBJ1-2	-	TRBV28	-	TGTGCCAGCAGTTTACATCCACAGGTAGCTAACTATGGCTACACCTTC	CASSLHPQVANYGYTF
TRBJ2-1	-	TRBV19	-	TGTGCCAGTAGTATTTTCTGGCTTCTGGGACGGCCATTCAGTGAGCAGTTCTTC	CASSIFWLLGRPFSEQFF
TRBJ2-1	few	TRBV12-3/TRBV12-4	-	TGTGCCAGCAGGGGAGGGGGGGGGTCAAACAATGAGCAGTTCTTC	CASRGGGGSNNEQFF
TRBJ2-5	few	TRBV15	TRBD2	TGTGCCACCAGCACTAGCGGGCCTCAAGAGACCCAGTACTTC	CATSTSGPQETQYF
TRBJ2-5	-	TRBV11-2	-	TGTGCCAGCAGCTTAGATCTTTCCTTACAAGAGACCCAGTACTTC	CASSLDLSLQETQYF
TRBJ2-7	-	TRBV12-5	-	TGTGCTAGTGGTTCCGGACTTGCAACCTACGAGCAGTACTTC	CASGSGLATYEQYF
TRBJ2-5	-	TRBV20-1	-	TGCAGTGCTAGAAGACAGTCTCTTTACGAGCAGAACTTC	CSARRQSLYEQNF
TRBJ2-5	-	TRBV21-1	-	TGTGCCAGCAGCAAAGTCGGGGGCGGAGAGACCCAGTACTTC	CASSKVGGGETQYF
TRBJ1-1	-	TRBV25-1	TRBD1	TGTGCCAGCAGTTACCGGGACAGGAACACTGAAGCTTTCTTT	CASSYRDRNTEAFF
TRBJ2-5	few	TRBV6-1	-	TGTGCCAGCAGTGAAGCGGAGGGTGGCGGGGCGGAGACCCAGTACTTC	CASSEAEGGGAETQYF
TRBJ2-6	-	TRBV20-1	-	TGCAGTGCTAGAGATCGGGGTCGCTCTGGGGCCAACGTCCTGACTTTC	CSARDRGRSGANVLTF
TRBJ1-1	-	TRBV5-1	TRBD1	TGCGCCAGCAGCTTCTCGGACAGGGAGTTTCCTTTCTTT	CASSFSDREFPFF
TRBJ1-5	few	TRBV12-3/TRBV12-4	TRBD1	TGTGCCAGCACTCGGACAGGGGGCAATCAGCCCCAGCATTTT	CASTRTGGNQPQHF